This section outlines one T cell receptor (beta chain) sequence together with its context. This entry comes from a study of T cells in Graves' hyperthyroidism and ophthalmopathy. V was clipped by 5 bases and J by 4 bases, with 15 bases between them. Germline assignment: CDR1 SEHNR and CDR2 FQNEAQ (reference sequence). CDR3 length equals 14 residues. TCR beta CDR3 region amplification was performed from RNA transcripts. The HTBI set primed first-round TCR CDR3 RT-PCR. TCRdb used MiXCR to reprocess the multiplex PCR reads, holding one entry per CDR3 protein. This table has about 420,000 distinct CDR3 sequences, around 16% appearing once.

The TCR sequence derives from a woman aged 18-35 years with Graves' hyperthyroidism. The source material was blood. The chain carries TRBV7-9 and TRBJ2-7; TRBD2 is a possible D gene (6 bases). CDR3 DNA sequence: TGTGCCAGCAGCCTGGGGACTTCTGCTTACGAGCAGTACTTC. Its translation: CASSLGTSAYEQYF.